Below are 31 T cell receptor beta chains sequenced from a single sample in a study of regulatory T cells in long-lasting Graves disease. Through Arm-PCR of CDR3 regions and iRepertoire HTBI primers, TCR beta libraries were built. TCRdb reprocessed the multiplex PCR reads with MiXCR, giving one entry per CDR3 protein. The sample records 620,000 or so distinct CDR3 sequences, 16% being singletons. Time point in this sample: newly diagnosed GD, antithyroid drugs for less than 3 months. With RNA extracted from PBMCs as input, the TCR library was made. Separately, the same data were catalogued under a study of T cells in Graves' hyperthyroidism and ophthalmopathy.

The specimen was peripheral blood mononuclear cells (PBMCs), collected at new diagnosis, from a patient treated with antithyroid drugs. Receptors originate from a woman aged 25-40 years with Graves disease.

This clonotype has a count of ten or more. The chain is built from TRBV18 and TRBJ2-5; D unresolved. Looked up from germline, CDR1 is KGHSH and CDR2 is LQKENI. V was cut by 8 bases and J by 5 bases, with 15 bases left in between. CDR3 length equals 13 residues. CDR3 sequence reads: CASSPPGQETQYF. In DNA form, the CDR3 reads TGTGCCAGCAGCCCCCCAGGTCAGGAGACCCAGTACTTC.

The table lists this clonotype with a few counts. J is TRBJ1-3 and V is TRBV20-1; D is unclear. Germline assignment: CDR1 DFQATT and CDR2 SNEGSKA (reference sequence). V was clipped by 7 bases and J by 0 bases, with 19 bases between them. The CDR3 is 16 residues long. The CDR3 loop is CSEVRNWANSGNTIYF. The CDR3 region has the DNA TGCAGTGAGGTCAGAAACTGGGCTAACTCTGGAAACACCATATATTTT.

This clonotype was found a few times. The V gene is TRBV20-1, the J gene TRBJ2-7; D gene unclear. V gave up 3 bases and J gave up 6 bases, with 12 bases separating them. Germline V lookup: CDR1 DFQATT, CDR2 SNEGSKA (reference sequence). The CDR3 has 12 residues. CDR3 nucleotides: TGCAGTGCTAGTCGGAGATCCGGCGAGCAGTACTTC. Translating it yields CSASRRSGEQYF.

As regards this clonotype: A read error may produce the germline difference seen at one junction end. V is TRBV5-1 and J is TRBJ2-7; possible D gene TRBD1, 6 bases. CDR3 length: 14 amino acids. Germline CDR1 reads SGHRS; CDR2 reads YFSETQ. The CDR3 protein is CSSTGTGSTYEQYF. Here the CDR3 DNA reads TGCTCCAGCACAGGTACAGGGAGCACCTACGAGCAGTACTTC.

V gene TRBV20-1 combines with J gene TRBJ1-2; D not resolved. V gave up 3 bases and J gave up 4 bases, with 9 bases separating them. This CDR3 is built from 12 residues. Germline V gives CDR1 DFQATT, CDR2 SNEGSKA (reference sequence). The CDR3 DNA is TGCAGTGCTAGTCCCAACTCCTATGGCTACACCTTC. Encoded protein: CSASPNSYGYTF.

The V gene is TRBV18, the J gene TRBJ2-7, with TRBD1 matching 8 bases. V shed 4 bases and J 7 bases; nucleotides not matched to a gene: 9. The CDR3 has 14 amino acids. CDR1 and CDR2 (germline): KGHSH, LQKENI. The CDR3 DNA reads TGTGCCAGCTCACAGGGACAGGTGGTTGAGGAGCAGTACTTC. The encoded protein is CASSQGQVVEEQYF.

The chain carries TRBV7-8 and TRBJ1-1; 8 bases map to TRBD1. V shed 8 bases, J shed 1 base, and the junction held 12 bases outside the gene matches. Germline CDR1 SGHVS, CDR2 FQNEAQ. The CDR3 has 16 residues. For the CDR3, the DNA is TGTGCCAGCGGAAAGGGTAGGGACAGGAGGAACACTGAAGCTTTCTTT. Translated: CASGKGRDRRNTEAFF. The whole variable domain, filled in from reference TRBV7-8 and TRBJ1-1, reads GAGVSQSPRYKVAKRGQDVALRCDPISGHVSLFWYQQALGQGPEFLTYFQNEAQLDKSGLPSDRFFAERPEGSVSTLKIQRTQQEDSAVYLCASGKGRDRRNTEAFFGQGTRLTVV.

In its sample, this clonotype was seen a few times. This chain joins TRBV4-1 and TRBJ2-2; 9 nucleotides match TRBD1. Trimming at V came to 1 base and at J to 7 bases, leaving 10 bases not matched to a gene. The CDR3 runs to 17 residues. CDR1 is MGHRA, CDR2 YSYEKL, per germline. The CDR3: CASSQVTTRDRDGELFF. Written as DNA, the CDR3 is TGCGCCAGCAGCCAAGTGACGACCCGGGACAGGGACGGGGAGCTGTTTTTT.

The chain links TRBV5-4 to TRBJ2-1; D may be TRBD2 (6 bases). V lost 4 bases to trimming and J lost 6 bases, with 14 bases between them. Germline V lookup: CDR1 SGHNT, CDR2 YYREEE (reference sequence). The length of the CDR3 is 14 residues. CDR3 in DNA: TGTGCCAGCAGCCCGGAGGGTTGGCTCAATGAGCAGTTCTTC. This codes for CASSPEGWLNEQFF.

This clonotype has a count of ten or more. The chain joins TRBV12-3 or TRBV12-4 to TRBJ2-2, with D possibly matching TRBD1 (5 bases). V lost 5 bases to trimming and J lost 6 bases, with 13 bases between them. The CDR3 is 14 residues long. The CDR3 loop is CASSRTRVSGELFF. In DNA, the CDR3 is TGTGCCAGCAGTCGGACCAGGGTCTCCGGGGAGCTGTTTTTT.

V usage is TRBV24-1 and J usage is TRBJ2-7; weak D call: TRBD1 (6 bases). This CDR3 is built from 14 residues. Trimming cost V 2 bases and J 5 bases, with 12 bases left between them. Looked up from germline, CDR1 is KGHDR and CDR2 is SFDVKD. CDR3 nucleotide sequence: TGTGCCACCAGTGATTACAGGGATGGGAACGAGCAGTACTTC. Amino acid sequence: CATSDYRDGNEQYF.

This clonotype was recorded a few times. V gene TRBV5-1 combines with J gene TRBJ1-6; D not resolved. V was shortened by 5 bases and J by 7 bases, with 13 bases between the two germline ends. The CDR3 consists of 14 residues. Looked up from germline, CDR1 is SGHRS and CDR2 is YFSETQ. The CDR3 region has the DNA TGCGCCAGCAGGGGCCCCAGTATGAATTCACCCCTCCACTTT. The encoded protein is CASRGPSMNSPLHF.

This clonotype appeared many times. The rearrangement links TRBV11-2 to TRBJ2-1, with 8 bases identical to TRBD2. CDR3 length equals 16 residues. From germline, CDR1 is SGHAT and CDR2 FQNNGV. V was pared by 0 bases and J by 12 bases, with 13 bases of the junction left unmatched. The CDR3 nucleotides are TGTGCCAGCAGCTTAGACAGGACTAGCTTGATCTCTGGGCAGTTCTTC. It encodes CASSLDRTSLISGQFF. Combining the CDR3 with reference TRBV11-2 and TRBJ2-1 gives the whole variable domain EAGVAQSPRYKIIEKRQSVAFWCNPISGHATLYWYQQILGQGPKLLIQFQNNGVVDDSQLPKDRFSAERLKGVDSTLKIQPAKLEDSAVYLCASSLDRTSLISGQFFGPGTRLTVL.

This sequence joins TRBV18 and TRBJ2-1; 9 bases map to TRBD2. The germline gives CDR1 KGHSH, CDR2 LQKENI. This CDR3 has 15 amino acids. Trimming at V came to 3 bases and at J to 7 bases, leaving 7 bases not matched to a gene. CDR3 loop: CASSPVAGAGNEQFF. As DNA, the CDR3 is TGTGCCAGCTCACCGGTAGCGGGAGCTGGGAATGAGCAGTTCTTC.

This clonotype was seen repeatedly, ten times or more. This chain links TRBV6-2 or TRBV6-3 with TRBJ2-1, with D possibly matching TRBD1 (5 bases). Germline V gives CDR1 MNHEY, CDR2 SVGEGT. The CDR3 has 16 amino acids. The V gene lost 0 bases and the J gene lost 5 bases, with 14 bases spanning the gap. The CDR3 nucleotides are TGTGCCAGCAGTTACTCATCCCCACAGGCAAACAATGAGCAGTTCTTC. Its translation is CASSYSSPQANNEQFF.

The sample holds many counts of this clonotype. CDR3 sequence (DNA): TGTGCCAGCAGCGTACGGACAGGGGCCAAAAACATTCAGTACTTC. Translating it yields CASSVRTGAKNIQYF. The chain links TRBV14 to TRBJ2-4, with 8 bases identical to TRBD1. From germline, CDR1 is SGHDN and CDR2 FVKESK. J was trimmed by 1 base and V by 5 bases; bases with no gene match: 4. The CDR3 is 15 amino acids. The variable domain in full, with the rest retrieved from reference TRBV14 and TRBJ2-4, is EAGVTQFPSHSVIEKGQTVTLRCDPISGHDNLYWYRRVMGKEIKFLLHFVKESKQDESGMPNNRFLAERTGGTYSTLKVQPAELEDSGVYFCASSVRTGAKNIQYFGAGTRLSVL.

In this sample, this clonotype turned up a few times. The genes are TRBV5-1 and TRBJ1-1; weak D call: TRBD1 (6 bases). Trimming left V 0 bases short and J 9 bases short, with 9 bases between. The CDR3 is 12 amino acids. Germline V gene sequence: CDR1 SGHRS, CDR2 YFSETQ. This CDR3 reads CASSLDRDQAFF. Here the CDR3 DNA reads TGCGCCAGCAGCTTGGACAGGGACCAAGCTTTCTTT.

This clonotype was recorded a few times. The CDR3 reads CASSQTTGGSGANVLTF. The CDR3 DNA reads TGCGCCAGCAGCCAAACGACAGGGGGCTCTGGGGCCAACGTCCTGACTTTC. J is TRBJ2-6 and V is TRBV5-1; 9 nucleotides line up with TRBD1. The germline V gene encodes CDR1 SGHRS and CDR2 YFSETQ. The CDR3 spans 17 residues. Trimming took 4 bases from V and 0 from J; bases not matched to a gene: 5.

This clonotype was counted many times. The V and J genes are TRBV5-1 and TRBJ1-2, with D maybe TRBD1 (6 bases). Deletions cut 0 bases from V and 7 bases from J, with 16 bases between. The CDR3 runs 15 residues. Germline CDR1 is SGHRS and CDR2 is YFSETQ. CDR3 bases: TGCGCCAGCAGCTTGGCCGGACAGTCCCGTCTTGGCTACACCTTC. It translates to CASSLAGQSRLGYTF.

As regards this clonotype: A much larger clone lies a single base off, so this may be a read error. CDR3 coding DNA: TGTGCCAGCGGCTTCGAAATCGCGACTGAAGCTTTCTTT. Amino acid sequence: CASGFEIATEAFF. The chain has TRBV5-6 and TRBJ1-1; D unclear. The CDR3 totals 13 residues. CDR1 SGHDT and CDR2 YYEEEE come from the germline V gene.

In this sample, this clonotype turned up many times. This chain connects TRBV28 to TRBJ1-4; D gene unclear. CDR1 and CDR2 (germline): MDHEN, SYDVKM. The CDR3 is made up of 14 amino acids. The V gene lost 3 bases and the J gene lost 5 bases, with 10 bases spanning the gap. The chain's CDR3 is CASSFAPPNEKLFF. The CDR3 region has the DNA TGTGCCAGCAGTTTCGCACCGCCGAATGAAAAACTGTTTTTT.

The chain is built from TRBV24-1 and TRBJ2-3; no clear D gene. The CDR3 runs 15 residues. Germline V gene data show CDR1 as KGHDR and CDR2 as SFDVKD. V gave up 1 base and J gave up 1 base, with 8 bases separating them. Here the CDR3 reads CATSDFVSGTDTQYF. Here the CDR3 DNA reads TGTGCCACCAGTGATTTTGTCTCCGGCACAGATACGCAGTATTTT.

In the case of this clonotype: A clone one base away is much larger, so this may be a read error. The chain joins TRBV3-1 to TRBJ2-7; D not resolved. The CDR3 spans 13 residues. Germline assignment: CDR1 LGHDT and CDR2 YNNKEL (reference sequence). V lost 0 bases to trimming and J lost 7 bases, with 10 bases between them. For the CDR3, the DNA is TGTGCCAGCAGCCAAGATACCTACAATGAGCAGTACTTC. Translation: CASSQDTYNEQYF.

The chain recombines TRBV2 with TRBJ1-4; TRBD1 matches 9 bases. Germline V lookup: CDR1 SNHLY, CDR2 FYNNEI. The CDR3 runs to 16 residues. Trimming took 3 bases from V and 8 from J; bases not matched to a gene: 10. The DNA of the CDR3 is TGTGCCAGCAGTGACCTAACAGGGGGCGGTTCGGAAAAACTGTTTTTT. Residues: CASSDLTGGGSEKLFF.

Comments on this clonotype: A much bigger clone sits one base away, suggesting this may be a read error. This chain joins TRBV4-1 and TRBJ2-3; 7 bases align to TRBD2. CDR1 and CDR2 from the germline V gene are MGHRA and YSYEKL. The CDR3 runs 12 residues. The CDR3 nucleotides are TGCGCCAGCGGCCACGGGGGGGATACGCAGTATTTT. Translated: CASGHGGDTQYF.

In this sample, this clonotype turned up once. The CDR3 spells CASSYGLARTLAKNIQYF. As DNA, the CDR3 is TGTGCCAGCAGCTACGGACTAGCGAGAACCCTAGCCAAAAACATTCAGTACTTC. The chain has TRBV7-2 and TRBJ2-4; 9 bases are shared with TRBD2. The germline gives CDR1 SGHTA, CDR2 FQGNSA. The length of the CDR3 is 18 residues. The V and J ends lost 4 bases and 0 bases, in that order; junction bases with no gene match: 10.

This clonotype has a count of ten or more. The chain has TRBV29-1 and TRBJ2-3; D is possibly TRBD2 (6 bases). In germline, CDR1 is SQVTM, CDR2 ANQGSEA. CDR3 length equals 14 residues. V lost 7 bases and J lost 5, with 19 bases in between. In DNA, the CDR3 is TGCAGCGCCATGCCAACGGGAGTGGGAGATACGCAGTATTTT. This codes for CSAMPTGVGDTQYF.

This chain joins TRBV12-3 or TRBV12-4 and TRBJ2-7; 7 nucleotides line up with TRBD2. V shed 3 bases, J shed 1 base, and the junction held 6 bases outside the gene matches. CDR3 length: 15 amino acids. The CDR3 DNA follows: TGTGCCAGCAGTTTCTCCGGGACTACTTCCTACGAGCAGTACTTC. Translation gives CASSFSGTTSYEQYF.

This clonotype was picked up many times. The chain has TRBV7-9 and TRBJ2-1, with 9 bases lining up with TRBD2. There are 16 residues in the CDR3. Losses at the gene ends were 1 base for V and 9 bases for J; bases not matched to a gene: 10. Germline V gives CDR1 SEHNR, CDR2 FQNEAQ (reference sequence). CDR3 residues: CASSLEYGTSRVEQFF. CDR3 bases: TGTGCCAGCAGCTTAGAATATGGGACTAGCCGGGTTGAGCAGTTCTTC.

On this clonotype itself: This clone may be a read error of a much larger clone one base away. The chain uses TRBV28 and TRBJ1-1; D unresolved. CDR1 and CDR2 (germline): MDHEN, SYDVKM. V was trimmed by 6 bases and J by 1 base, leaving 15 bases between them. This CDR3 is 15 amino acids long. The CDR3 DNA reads TGTGCCAGCAGGTACCGGAAGGGCGGGAACACTGAAGCTTTCTTT. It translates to CASRYRKGGNTEAFF.

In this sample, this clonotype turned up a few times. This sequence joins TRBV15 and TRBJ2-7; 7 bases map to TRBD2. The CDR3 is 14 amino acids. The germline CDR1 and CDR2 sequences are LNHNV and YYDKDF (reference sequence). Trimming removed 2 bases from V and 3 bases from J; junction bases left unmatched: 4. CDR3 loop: CATSRPGTNYEQYF. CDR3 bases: TGTGCCACCAGCAGACCCGGGACTAACTACGAGCAGTACTTC.